The rows below give T cell receptor beta chains drawn from one sample of a study of blood T cell repertoires in COVID-19. TCRdb's copy holds only in-frame clones and misses some; the assay was immunoSEQ multiplex PCR. The sample consists of fewer than 400,000 clones, more than 90% of them appearing once. The sequencing sample was made of PBMCs or T cells enriched from blood (not recorded which). The receptors were gathered from a woman between 25 and 40 years old who had recovered from COVID-19. CDR3s include the opening cysteine and the closing phenylalanine or tryptophan. The D gene is left open where the match is weak. Clone size is given for some rows only: seen once, a few or many times, or a class if the clone is expanded.

abundance	d_gene	v_gene	j_gene	len	CDR3nt	CDR3aa
-	-	TRBV7-9	TRBJ2-5	12	TGTGCCAGCAGCATTAATCAAGAGACCCAGTACTTC	CASSINQETQYF
-	TRBD2	TRBV5-5	TRBJ2-3	14	TGTGCCAGCAGCCACAGCGGGGCTACAGATACGCAGTATTTT	CASSHSGATDTQYF
-	TRBD1	TRBV3-1/TRBV3-2	TRBJ1-2	12	TGTGCCAGCAGCCAAGAACAGGGGAGCTACACCTTC	CASSQEQGSYTF
few	TRBD1	TRBV6-5	TRBJ1-2	13	TGTGCCAGCAGAATGACAGGGGGCGGTGGCTACACCTTC	CASRMTGGGGYTF
-	TRBD2	TRBV28	TRBJ2-1	14	TGTGCCAGCAGTAGCGGGAGGGTCTACAATGAGCAGTTCTTC	CASSSGRVYNEQFF
once	-	TRBV10-3	TRBJ1-2	14	TGTGCCATCAGTGCAATCAGGGATCGAAGTGGCTACACCTTC	CAISAIRDRSGYTF
-	TRBD1	TRBV19	TRBJ1-1	14	TGTGCCAGTACCGCAATGAGGGACAGCACTGAAGCTTTCTTT	CASTAMRDSTEAFF
once	TRBD1	TRBV5-6	TRBJ1-2	16	TGTGCCAGCAGCTCCTCCCCCCTGGGACAGGGTCATGGCTACACCTTC	CASSSSPLGQGHGYTF
once	-	TRBV7-2	TRBJ1-3	15	TGTGCCAGCAGCTTAAACGGACAGACTGGAAACACCATATATTTT	CASSLNGQTGNTIYF
-	-	TRBV9	TRBJ2-3	11	TGTGCCAGCAGCCTACCCTATACGCAGTATTTT	CASSLPYTQYF
-	-	TRBV9	TRBJ1-5	13	TGTGCCAGCAGCGCCGGGGGTATTCAGCCCCAGCATTTT	CASSAGGIQPQHF
-	TRBD2	TRBV6-4	TRBJ2-5	16	TGTGCCAGCAGCCCTAGCGGGGGAGACCCCGGGGAGACCCAGTACTTC	CASSPSGGDPGETQYF
-	-	TRBV24-1	TRBJ2-2	15	TGTGCCACCAGTGATTTTTCAGGGGACACCGGGGAGCTGTTTTTT	CATSDFSGDTGELFF
-	TRBD1	TRBV18	TRBJ2-7	14	TGTGCCAGCTCACCAGTTGACAGGGGGTACGAGCAGTACTTC	CASSPVDRGYEQYF
-	-	TRBV24-1	TRBJ2-3	14	TGTGCCACCAAGCAGGGGCCATCACCAGATACGCAGTATTTT	CATKQGPSPDTQYF
-	-	TRBV2	TRBJ1-5	14	TGTGCCAGCAGCAACGGGGGTAGGAACCAGCCCCAGCATTTT	CASSNGGRNQPQHF
-	-	TRBV7-8	TRBJ1-5	14	TGTGCCAGCAGCTTGGAGGGGCTGCGGCAGCCCCAGCATTTT	CASSLEGLRQPQHF
-	TRBD2	TRBV9	TRBJ2-2	19	TGTGCCAGCAGCGCGCTAGGGACTAGCGAAAGTACATTAACCGGGGAGCTGTTTTTT	CASSALGTSESTLTGELFF
-	TRBD1	TRBV18	TRBJ1-5	14	TGTGCCAGCTCGCCAGGGACAGGGGATCAGCCCCAGCATTTT	CASSPGTGDQPQHF
-	TRBD2	TRBV4-1	TRBJ2-7	15	TGCGCCAGCAGCCGAAAGCGGGAGAGACTCTACGAGCAGTACTTC	CASSRKRERLYEQYF
-	TRBD2	TRBV2	TRBJ2-7	15	TGTGCCAGCAGCGACCAGACTAGCGGGAGCAACGAGCAGTACTTC	CASSDQTSGSNEQYF
-	-	TRBV4-3	TRBJ1-1	13	TGCGCCAGCAGCCAAGACCTAGACACTGAAGCTTTCTTT	CASSQDLDTEAFF
-	-	TRBV18	TRBJ2-1	13	TGTGCCAGCTCACCAGTTTTAGACAATGAGCAGTTCTTC	CASSPVLDNEQFF
-	-	TRBV29-1	TRBJ2-7	12	TGCAGCGCCCTCCAGCGATTCTACGAGCAGTACTTC	CSALQRFYEQYF
-	-	TRBV14	TRBJ2-1	15	TGTGCCAGCGGGGGGGGCAGCAGCCTTTACAATGAGCAGTTCTTC	CASGGGSSLYNEQFF
-	-	TRBV28	TRBJ1-1	15	TGTGCCAGCAGTTTGGAGACAGGTTGGGGCACTGAAGCTTTCTTT	CASSLETGWGTEAFF
few	TRBD1	TRBV6-5	TRBJ2-7	14	TGTGCCAGCAGTTACTCATACAGGGGCTACGAGCAGTACTTC	CASSYSYRGYEQYF
-	-	TRBV13	TRBJ2-5	15	TGTGCCAGCAGCCCGAGGGGGGGATCTCAAGAGACCCAGTACTTC	CASSPRGGSQETQYF
-	-	TRBV6-5	TRBJ1-1	15	TGTGCCAGCAGTTACGGGACTGTGGCGTACACTGAAGCTTTCTTT	CASSYGTVAYTEAFF
-	TRBD1	TRBV6-2/TRBV6-3	TRBJ2-7	16	TGTGCCAGCAGCCTTCCTCCGGGACAGGGAGGTGACGAGCAGTACTTC	CASSLPPGQGGDEQYF
-	-	TRBV7-9	TRBJ1-5	13	TGTGCCAGCAGCTTAGCGGGGGGGGACCCCCAGCATTTT	CASSLAGGDPQHF
-	-	TRBV28	TRBJ1-1	13	TGTGCCAGCCAACCCGGAGGAAACACTGAAGCTTTCTTT	CASQPGGNTEAFF
few	-	TRBV28	TRBJ2-7	17	TGTGCCAGCAGGAAGGCTATGGGTTGGGGGCCCACCTACGAGCAGTACTTC	CASRKAMGWGPTYEQYF
-	TRBD2	TRBV7-9	TRBJ2-2	17	TGTGCCAGCAGCCCCCCCCGGGCTAGCGGGGGAGGCGGGGAGCTGTTTTTT	CASSPPRASGGGGELFF
once	-	TRBV2	TRBJ1-2	13	TGTGCCAGCAGGAGTATACCTAACTATGGCTACACCTTC	CASRSIPNYGYTF
-	TRBD1	TRBV11-2	TRBJ2-7	15	TGTGCCAGCAGCACCCGGGACAGCGGAACCTACGAGCAGTACTTC	CASSTRDSGTYEQYF
-	-	TRBV12-3/TRBV12-4	TRBJ1-1	13	TGTGCCAGCAGTTTAGCCGCCGGCACTGAAGCTTTCTTT	CASSLAAGTEAFF
-	TRBD2	TRBV7-9	TRBJ2-1	15	TGTGCCAGCAGCGAAGGACTAGCGGTGAACAATGAGCAGTTCTTC	CASSEGLAVNNEQFF
few	TRBD1	TRBV6-5	TRBJ1-5	15	TGTGCCAGCCGGGGCTTGAGACAGGGGAATCAGCCCCAGCATTTT	CASRGLRQGNQPQHF
few	TRBD1	TRBV2	TRBJ1-2	16	TGTGCCAGCAGCCCGGCCGGGACAGGGAATAACTATGGCTACACCTTC	CASSPAGTGNNYGYTF
-	-	TRBV6-2/TRBV6-3	TRBJ1-1	14	TGTGCCAGCAGTTACGGGGGCTCTTACACTGAAGCTTTCTTT	CASSYGGSYTEAFF
-	TRBD1	TRBV5-1	TRBJ1-2	13	TGCGCCAGTCGAGGGACAGCAAACTATGGCTACACCTTC	CASRGTANYGYTF
-	-	TRBV7-2	TRBJ2-3	14	TGTGCCAGCAGCTCGTATACTAGCAGAGATACGCAGTATTTT	CASSSYTSRDTQYF
-	TRBD1	TRBV28	TRBJ1-2	16	TGTGCCAGCATCGGGCACACAGGGGGCGCCGTGAGAGGCTACACCTTC	CASIGHTGGAVRGYTF
-	TRBD2	TRBV4-1	TRBJ2-3	15	TGCGCCAGCAGCCAAAGCGGGGAAGTCACAGATACGCAGTATTTT	CASSQSGEVTDTQYF
-	-	TRBV29-1	TRBJ2-7	13	TGCAGCGTTGCATCCCCCGGGACCTACGAGCAGTACTTC	CSVASPGTYEQYF